A selection of T cell receptor beta chains follows, all from one sample in a study of T-cell reconstitution after alpha-beta-depleted transplantation in children. From the PCR reads, TCRdb called clonotypes with MiXCR, one entry per CDR3 protein. The sample consists of roughly 50,000 distinct CDR3 sequences, approximately 43% of them appearing once. Sequenced here: PBMCs, mostly from graft donor cells, sampled 360 days after TCRalphabeta/CD19-depleted stem cell transplant. Receptors originate from a male patient younger than 18 who had a stem cell transplant for acute lymphoblastic leukemia, so the T cells may come from the graft donor. CDR3s include the opening cysteine and the closing phenylalanine or tryptophan. The D gene is left open where the match is weak. Not all rows give a size; the values are once, few, many and, for expanded clones, a class.

J gene	D gene	V gene	clone size	CDR3 DNA	CDR3 protein
TRBJ1-4	NA	TRBV29-1	once	TGCAGCGTAAGGGGGGAAAAACTGTTTTTT	CSVRGEKLFF
TRBJ2-7	NA	TRBV7-2	few	TGTGCCAGCAGCTTAGACAGGAGGTACGAGCAGTACTTC	CASSLDRRYEQYF
TRBJ2-2	TRBD2	TRBV5-1	NA	TGCGCCAGCAGTCAGCGGGAAGAGGGGGAGCTGTTTTTT	CASSQREEGELFF
TRBJ2-7	TRBD1	TRBV15	NA	TGTGCCACCAGCAGAGATTGGGCTGACAGGGGGGCAACCTACGAGCAGTACTTC	CATSRDWADRGATYEQYF
TRBJ1-1	NA	TRBV6-5	NA	TGTGCCAGCAGTTACTCATGGGGGCCGTCTGAAGCTTTCTTT	CASSYSWGPSEAFF
TRBJ2-4	NA	TRBV7-9	few	TGTGCCAGCAGCTTAGCGGACCCAAGGTTTCAGTACTTC	CASSLADPRFQYF
TRBJ2-5	NA	TRBV7-8	NA	TGTGCCAGCAGCGGCAGGACAGTGAGAACCCAGTACTTC	CASSGRTVRTQYF
TRBJ2-7	NA	TRBV20-1	few	TGCAGTGCTAGAGATCTCGGGGAGGCGGGACGCGAGCAGTACTTC	CSARDLGEAGREQYF
TRBJ2-7	NA	TRBV6-1	NA	TGTGCCAGCACCCCGGGGTACGAGCAGTACTTC	CASTPGYEQYF
TRBJ2-5	NA	TRBV5-1	NA	TGCGCCAGCAGCGGCCAAGAGACCCAGTACTTC	CASSGQETQYF